These 22 T cell receptor beta chains share one sample of origin, sequenced in a study of beta chain features in type 1 diabetes. Study results and caveats: Shorter TCRB CDR3s, moderately but significantly so, marked every one of the four CD4+ subsets in Type 1 diabetes patients.

The entirety of the isolated RNA underwent reverse transcription, so expressed TCRB transcripts were sequenced. Only in-frame clones appear in the TCRdb table, and some are missing; sequencing was by immunoSEQ multiplex PCR. This table has 250,000 to 350,000 clones, approximately 15% appearing once. The antigens these receptors bind are not known. The sample consisted of naive CD4+ T cells from blood. These receptors came from a man aged 18 to 29 with type 1 diabetes.

This clone was detected only a few times. The rearrangement uses TRBV5-1 and TRBJ2-7, with D tentatively TRBD2 (6 bases). The V gene's germline CDR1 is SGHRS and CDR2 YFSETQ. V lost 1 base to trimming and J lost 7 bases, with 12 bases between them. The CDR3 totals 13 residues. CDR3 sequence (DNA): TGCGCCAGCAGCTTGTCGGGCCGGGGGGAGCAGTACTTC. Its translation: CASSLSGRGEQYF.

This clone was counted a few times. The identical CDR3 is also encoded by other nucleotide sequences in the sample. The chain combines TRBV30 with TRBJ1-1; weak D call: TRBD1 (5 bases). The CDR3 loop spans 13 amino acids. V was cut by 0 bases and J by 5 bases, with 10 bases left in between. In germline, CDR1 is GTSNPN, CDR2 SVGIG (reference sequence). CDR3 DNA: TGTGCCTGGAGTGTTCGCGGGGCGACTGAAGCTTTCTTT. As protein: CAWSVRGATEAFF.

Only a few counts were recorded for this clone. V and J are TRBV5-1 and TRBJ2-5; 13 bases align to TRBD2. The V segment lost 3 bases and the J segment 4 bases; nucleotides outside the gene matches: 3. The CDR3 loop spans 15 amino acids. CDR1 SGHRS and CDR2 YFSETQ come from the germline V gene. This CDR3 is CASSSGLAGRETQYF. The DNA for the CDR3 is TGCGCCAGCAGCTCGGGACTAGCGGGAAGAGAGACCCAGTACTTC.

This clone came up a few times. The chain has TRBV5-4 and TRBJ2-3; 7 bases are shared with TRBD1. The trim removed 2 bases at V and 2 bases at J, leaving 2 bases unmatched. Germline V gives CDR1 SGHNT, CDR2 YYREEE (reference sequence). CDR3 length: 14 amino acids. CDR3: CASSFGTVTDTQYF. In nucleotides, the CDR3 is TGTGCCAGCAGCTTTGGGACAGTCACAGATACGCAGTATTTT.

CDR3: CASSLEIQGAYEQFF. Written as DNA, the CDR3 is TGTGCCAGCAGCTTAGAGATACAGGGGGCCTATGAGCAGTTCTTC. The chain uses TRBV7-9 and TRBJ2-1, with 9 bases aligning to TRBD1. The CDR3 consists of 15 residues. Germline CDR1 SEHNR, CDR2 FQNEAQ (reference sequence). Germline trimming cut 1 base from V and 8 bases from J; bases unmatched to any gene: 6.

This clone was found a few times. The chain links TRBV10-3 to TRBJ2-7; D is undetermined. The germline V gene encodes CDR1 ENHRY and CDR2 SYGVKD. The CDR3 runs 12 residues. Trimming left V 0 bases short and J 6 bases short, with 6 bases between. CDR3 protein: CAISESFGEQYF. The DNA of the CDR3 is TGTGCCATCAGTGAGTCGTTCGGCGAGCAGTACTTC.

This chain joins TRBV6-5 and TRBJ2-4, with 7 bases matching TRBD1. The trim removed 10 bases at V and 0 bases at J, leaving 6 bases unmatched. This CDR3 has 14 amino acids. Germline V lookup: CDR1 MNHEY, CDR2 SVGAGI. In DNA form, the CDR3 reads TGTGCCACCAGACAGGGCCTAGCCAAAAACATTCAGTACTTC. Translated: CATRQGLAKNIQYF.

CDR3 protein: CASSAKGLAGRLSYNEQFF. CDR3 in DNA: TGTGCCAGCAGCGCTAAGGGACTAGCGGGAAGGTTGTCCTACAATGAGCAGTTCTTC. The gene calls are TRBV9 and TRBJ2-1; 13 bases are shared with TRBD2. CDR1 SGDLS and CDR2 YYNGEE come from the germline V gene. The CDR3 extends over 19 amino acids. Trimming cost V 3 bases and J 1 base; bases outside gene matches: 10.

The chain carries TRBV4-3 and TRBJ1-3, with D unclear. V gave up 0 bases and J gave up 4 bases, with 13 bases separating them. Germline CDR1 reads LGHNA; CDR2 reads YSLEER. The CDR3 totals 16 residues. The CDR3 sequence: CASSQDLGRAGNTIYF. The CDR3 DNA is TGCGCCAGCAGCCAAGACCTTGGGAGGGCCGGAAACACCATATATTTT.

This clone has only a few counts. The J gene is TRBJ2-5, the V gene TRBV20-1, with a weak D call TRBD2 (6 bases). CDR3 length: 11 residues. The V end was cut by 4 bases, the J end by 5 bases, with 8 bases between. Germline V gene data show CDR1 as DFQATT and CDR2 as SNEGSKA (reference sequence). The CDR3 coding sequence is TGCAGTGCTATAGCGGCCGAGACCCAGTACTTC. As protein: CSAIAAETQYF.

The V call is TRBV5-4, the J call TRBJ2-7; D is possibly TRBD2 (6 bases). Trimming cost V 4 bases and J 4 bases, with 12 bases left between them. The CDR3 loop spans 13 amino acids. Germline-derived CDR1 and CDR2 are SGHNT and YYREEE (reference sequence). The chain's CDR3 is CASSPRDSYEQYF. As DNA, the CDR3 is TGTGCCAGCAGCCCCAGGGACTCATACGAGCAGTACTTC.

This clone was found a few times. The chain uses TRBV7-8 and TRBJ2-3; 8 nucleotides align to TRBD1. Germline CDR1 SGHVS, CDR2 FQNEAQ. The CDR3 covers 15 residues. The V and J ends lost 4 bases and 4 bases, in that order; junction bases with no gene match: 7. In nucleotides, the CDR3 is TGTGCCAGCAGCTCGTTCAGGGGGCTTTCAGATACGCAGTATTTT. Translated, it gives CASSSFRGLSDTQYF.

V gene TRBV29-1 combines with J gene TRBJ1-3, with 11 bases identical to TRBD1. In germline, CDR1 is SQVTM, CDR2 ANQGSEA. The CDR3 spans 15 residues. With V trimmed by 6 bases and J by 2 bases, 6 bases remained unmatched. In DNA form, the CDR3 reads TGCAGCGTGGCCGGGACAGGGGGTACTGGAAACACCATATATTTT. Translating gives CSVAGTGGTGNTIYF.

This clone has just a few counts. This sequence joins TRBV27 and TRBJ2-5; D perhaps matches TRBD2 (5 bases). V gave up 6 bases and J gave up 2 bases, with 22 bases separating them. The CDR3 has 17 residues. The germline gives CDR1 MNHEY, CDR2 SMNVEV (reference sequence). The CDR3 spells CASSPWSSGLQQETQYF. CDR3 coding DNA: TGTGCCAGCAGCCCCTGGTCGTCGGGATTACAACAAGAGACCCAGTACTTC.

The chain recombines TRBV11-2 with TRBJ2-7; D gene uncertain. Deletions cut 1 base from V and 2 bases from J, with 9 bases between. This CDR3 has 14 amino acids. Germline CDR1 is SGHAT and CDR2 is FQNNGV. The CDR3 region has the DNA TGTGCCAGCAGCTTAGCGGTATTTCCCTACGAGCAGTACTTC. It codes for CASSLAVFPYEQYF.

The DNA of the CDR3 is TGTGCCAGCAGCAGCAGGTCGGGGGCCGGGGAGCTGTTTTTT. Translated: CASSSRSGAGELFF. This rearrangement joins TRBV11-3 to TRBJ2-2; tentative D call: TRBD2 (6 bases). Germline V gene lookup returns CDR1 SGHNT and CDR2 YENEEA. Trimming stripped 5 bases from V and 6 bases from J, with 13 bases between. The CDR3 contains 14 residues.

The J gene is TRBJ2-3, the V gene TRBV28; tentative D call: TRBD1 (5 bases). The CDR3 is 16 amino acids. The ends were cut back, 2 bases at V and 2 bases at J, with 14 bases in the middle. Germline loops: CDR1 MDHEN, CDR2 SYDVKM. CDR3 coding DNA: TGTGCCAGCAGTTTAGGTTCATCCAGGGCCACAGATACGCAGTATTTT. Protein sequence: CASSLGSSRATDTQYF. The variable domain in full, completed from reference TRBV28 and TRBJ2-3, reads DVKVTQSSRYLVKRTGEKVFLECVQDMDHENMFWYRQDPGLGLRLIYFSYDVKMKEKGDIPEGYSVSREKKERFSLILESASTNQTSMYLCASSLGSSRATDTQYFGPGTRLTVL.

This chain uses TRBV5-1 with TRBJ2-5, with 12 bases matching TRBD2. The V gene's germline CDR1 is SGHRS and CDR2 YFSETQ. The CDR3 spans 15 residues. The V segment lost 3 bases and the J segment 11 bases; nucleotides outside the gene matches: 11. The CDR3 protein is CASSSTTSGRGEQYF. In DNA form, the CDR3 reads TGCGCCAGCAGCTCAACGACTAGCGGGAGAGGGGAGCAGTACTTC.

The gene calls are TRBV19 and TRBJ2-2; 15 bases are a match to TRBD2. Germline-derived CDR1 and CDR2 are LNHDA and SQIVND (reference sequence). The CDR3 runs to 19 residues. The ends lost 5 bases at V and 7 bases at J; junction bases unmatched: 14. The CDR3 protein is CASSPGLAGGEGSGGELFF. The CDR3 coding sequence is TGTGCCAGTAGTCCGGGACTAGCGGGGGGCGAAGGTTCGGGCGGGGAGCTGTTTTTT.

The J gene is TRBJ1-5, the V gene TRBV18, with no clear D. Trimming left V 4 bases short and J 7 bases short, with 11 bases between. The CDR3 is 13 amino acids. Germline loops: CDR1 KGHSH, CDR2 LQKENI. The DNA of the CDR3 is TGTGCCAGCTCACTTCTGGGAGGGCAGCCCCAGCATTTT. Residues: CASSLLGGQPQHF. Together with reference TRBV18 and TRBJ1-5, the CDR3 gives the full variable domain: NAGVMQNPRHLVRRRGQEARLRCSPMKGHSHVYWYRQLPEEGLKFMVYLQKENIIDESGMPKERFSAEFPKEGPSILRIQQVVRGDSAAYFCASSLLGGQPQHFGDGTRLSIL.

This rearrangement joins TRBV19 to TRBJ1-2; D is ambiguous. V shed 5 bases and J shed 3 bases, with 16 bases lying between them. From germline, CDR1 is LNHDA and CDR2 SQIVND (reference sequence). This CDR3 is 15 amino acids long. CDR3 sequence (DNA): TGTGCCAGTAGTTTCGACATCAAACTCTACTATGGCTACACCTTC. It yields the protein CASSFDIKLYYGYTF.

The CDR3 region is CASSSSPLETQYF. Here the CDR3 DNA reads TGCGCCAGCAGCTCGTCCCCACTAGAGACCCAGTACTTC. The chain links TRBV5-1 to TRBJ2-5; no firm D call. CDR1 is SGHRS and CDR2 is YFSETQ in the germline V gene. The V and J ends lost 3 bases and 4 bases respectively, with 10 bases between them. The CDR3 length is 13 residues.